Following are 7 T cell receptor beta chains from one sample sequenced in a study of T-cell reconstitution after alpha-beta-depleted transplantation in children (dated by TCRdb to 2016 to 2017). Library creation used PCR. Sequencing instrument: Illumina HiSeq 2500. TCR libraries were prepared with molecular barcoding, using unique molecular identifiers to normalize TCRbeta repertoire quantification. TCRdb redid the processing of the public reads, applying fastp at Q25 and MiXCR, and retained in-frame beta chains. One record per CDR3 amino acid sequence lists the most common genes and DNA. The sample table contains some 500,000 distinct CDR3 sequences; only one count was recorded for about 16% of them. The biggest ten clones account for 3% to 4% of the sample. The sequencing used PBMCs from the stem cell graft donor, collected from the stem cell graft. The receptors come from a human donor who donated a stem cell graft to a child with acute lymphoblastic leukemia.

This clonotype appeared a few times. The genes are TRBV3-1 and TRBJ1-3; perhaps TRBD1 as D (5 bases). V lost 3 bases and J 0 bases, leaving 9 bases between the germline ends. The CDR3 sequence is 15 residues long. CDR1 LGHDT and CDR2 YNNKEL come from the germline V gene (reference sequence). CDR3 residues: CASSQGLNSGNTIYF. CDR3 DNA sequence: TGTGCCAGCAGCCAGGGACTGAACTCTGGAAACACCATATATTTT.

This clonotype was recorded a few times. V is TRBV27 and J is TRBJ1-5; D gene uncertain. CDR3 length: 13 residues. The germline V gene encodes CDR1 MNHEY and CDR2 SMNVEV (reference sequence). The V end lost 2 bases, the J end lost 4 bases, and 6 bases lay between the germline ends. Written as DNA, the CDR3 is TGTGCCAGCAGTTTAGAGTGGAATCAGCCCCAGCATTTT. Translation: CASSLEWNQPQHF.

V and J are TRBV9 and TRBJ1-2, with a weak D call TRBD1 (5 bases). The length of the CDR3 is 16 residues. Germline values: CDR1 SGDLS, CDR2 YYNGEE. The V end was cut by 3 bases, the J end by 2 bases, with 17 bases between. The CDR3 spells CASSGRGGGENYGYTF. CDR3 DNA sequence: TGTGCCAGCAGCGGACGGGGTGGGGGAGAGAACTATGGCTACACCTTC.

V and J are TRBV27 and TRBJ2-2; weak D call: TRBD2 (5 bases). CDR1 MNHEY and CDR2 SMNVEV come from the germline V gene (reference sequence). CDR3 length: 18 residues. Trimming pared 5 bases from V and 1 base from J, leaving 20 bases between. The CDR3 nucleotides are TGTGCCAGCAGTCCCGAACCCACTATTACTAGGAACACCGGGGAGCTGTTTTTT. Its translation: CASSPEPTITRNTGELFF.

The chain has TRBV5-4 and TRBJ1-2, with TRBD1 as a possible D gene (5 bases). CDR1 is SGHNT, CDR2 YYREEE, per germline (reference sequence). This CDR3 is 14 amino acids long. The V and J ends lost 2 bases and 4 bases respectively, with 12 bases between them. CDR3 region: CASSFLGAGYGYTF. In DNA form, the CDR3 reads TGTGCCAGCAGCTTCCTCGGGGCGGGCTATGGCTACACCTTC.

This chain connects TRBV20-1 to TRBJ2-1; 15 bases are shared with TRBD2. Germline V gene sequence: CDR1 DFQATT, CDR2 SNEGSKA (reference sequence). The CDR3 sequence is 14 residues long. The V segment lost 5 bases and the J segment 7 bases; nucleotides outside the gene matches: 3. The CDR3 DNA reads TGCAGTGCTTCCGGGACTAGCGGGAGGAATGAGCAGTTCTTC. As protein: CSASGTSGRNEQFF.

V is TRBV27 and J is TRBJ2-7; 7 bases are a match to TRBD1. This CDR3 comprises 15 residues. The J segment lost 0 bases and the V segment lost 3 bases, leaving 5 bases of the junction unmatched. Germline lookup yields CDR1 MNHEY and CDR2 SMNVEV (reference sequence). As DNA, the CDR3 is TGTGCCAGCAGTTTTTATGGACAGGACTCCTACGAGCAGTACTTC. This translates into CASSFYGQDSYEQYF.